The clone carrying this T cell receptor beta chain was seen a handful of times. Antigen unknown. This record belongs to a study of T-cell memory formation after mild COVID-19. For the study at large: TCR clusters mostly belonged to single donors.

cDNA libraries for TCR alpha and TCR beta, carrying sample barcodes and UMIs, came from 5'RACE with constant-segment primers. TCRdb redid the calling of the 5' RACE reads with MiXCR, one entry per CDR3 protein. The table records 190,000 or so distinct CDR3 sequences, about 22% of them present only once. Whole-study findings and limits: Among clones contracting day 15 to 85, CD4/CD8 was balanced, whereas later expanders leaned CD4+. The CD4+ clones that contracted clustered mainly within CM and EM, and the CD8+ clones concentrated in EMRA.

Trimming stripped 0 bases from V and 2 bases from J, with 7 bases between. This CDR3 contains 14 residues. Germline V gene lookup returns CDR1 LGHNA and CDR2 YSLEER. The sequence was obtained from an adult woman who had mild COVID-19 (a few samples of this study predate the infection). Cell type and time point are not known. The rearrangement uses TRBV4-3 and TRBJ1-1; D unresolved. The sequenced sample consisted of PBMCs or a T cell subset sorted from them (not recorded which). The CDR3 DNA follows: TGCGCCAGCAGCCAAGATTCTGATAACACTGAAGCTTTCTTT. It specifies CASSQDSDNTEAFF.